Included here is one T cell receptor beta chain sequence, with context. What it binds is unknown. 13 Jbeta primers and 60 Vbeta primers were used for the PCR. TCRdb's table, derived via immunoSEQ multiplex PCR, lists solely in-frame clones and lacks some. The table lists 170,000 or so clones, roughly four fifths of them singletons. Trimming pared 5 bases from V and 4 bases from J, leaving 15 bases between. The CDR3 is made up of 15 amino acids. Per germline, CDR1 MNHEY and CDR2 SMNVEV (reference sequence). The source of the sample is a study of cytomegalovirus exposure and HLA in healthy donors. Study-wide findings and caveats: Immune exposure data for these donors was limited to CMV serostatus. In a later analysis, TCR beta V- and J-gene trimming showed a link to a missense DCLRE1C variant.

Sequenced input: PBMCs. The V gene is TRBV27, the J gene TRBJ1-5; TRBD1 is a possible D gene (6 bases). This receptor was obtained from a man aged 45 to 65 in good health and CMV-seronegative. CDR3 nucleotide sequence: TGTGCCAGCAGTCCGATGACAGGCCTAAATCAGCCCCAGCATTTT. Translating gives CASSPMTGLNQPQHF.